This TCR beta chain comes out of a study of CD8+CD57+ T cells in acquired aplastic anemia (dated by TCRdb to 2017 to 2018). Study-wide context: A mean of about 3.2 ug of DNA, ranging from roughly 0.19 to 30 ug, was extracted from sorted CD4+ and CD8+ cells. CD8+CD57+ expansion was defined as frequency above the mean frequency observed in healthy subjects. General conclusions and limits of the study: No significant difference in CD8+ Simpson's diversity was found between patients and healthy controls (P=0.060). Although some 28 CD8+ CDR3 sequences were shared by patients and controls, these sequences appeared highly expressed in patients and within the immunodominant clones of patients.

As regards this clonotype: Its cognate antigen has yet to be identified. Per-base qualities were not stored, and no clone one base away is much larger.

Genomic DNA was used as template for profiling of TCR beta VDJ combinations and CDR3 sequences. An Illumina HiSeq 2000 was used for TCR repertoire sequencing. Regarding the original processing steps: TRBV/TRBJ rearrangement plots, CDR3 size and DJ length profiles, and Simpson's diversity index were used to assess repertoires. Whichever DNA sequence was most abundant in the deep sequencing data was defined as the immunodominant clone. CDR3 amino acid sequences were screened for sharing across subjects and compared with published repertoires and the VDJdb database. The public reads were quality trimmed at Q25 with fastp and then assembled into clones with MiXCR by TCRdb, keeping productive beta chains. One record per CDR3 amino acid sequence lists the most common genes and DNA. These V and J calls rely on TCRdb rather than the paper's analysis. Present in this sample are roughly 200,000 distinct CDR3 sequences, 50% to 70% of which were seen just once. Roughly 53% of the sample belongs to the ten largest clones.

Flow cytometry had shown CD8+CD57+ cell expansion in the patients selected for sequencing. All patients had severe acquired aplastic anemia diagnosed by International Study of Aplastic Anemia and Agranulocytosis and Camitta criteria. No therapy had been received by the patients at the time of blood sampling. TCR repertoires of sorted CD4+ and CD8+ blood T cells from severe aplastic anemia patients and healthy subjects were deep-sequenced in the study. Patients were enrolled in the USA under clinicaltrials.gov protocols 00001620, 01623167, 00001397, 00071045, 00081523 and 00961064. Ficoll-Paque density gradient centrifugation was used to isolate peripheral blood mononuclear cells. Before DNA was extracted, CD4+ and CD8+ T cells were sorted using either FACS or magnetic beads. V lost 3 bases and J lost 6 bases, and the count of bases not matched to a germline gene is 7. The CDR3 measures 13 amino acids from cysteine to phenylalanine. Left in the record is the CDR3 DNA by itself, 39 bases read in frame from the first base. The germline V gene (reference sequence) yields DFQATT for CDR1 and SNEGSKA for CDR2.

This receptor chain uses TRBV20-1 and TRBJ2-7, with TRBD1 identical over 8 junction bases. Sequencing was done on a sample of sorted CD4+, CD8+, or CD8+CD57+ T cells (not recorded which) from PBMCs. The receptor was derived from a human donor with aplastic anemia. The DNA sequence is as follows: TGCAGTGCTAGTGGGGCAGGGGGCGGCGAGCAGTACTTC. Its protein is CSASGAGGGEQYF.